This TCR beta chain was sequenced in a study of CD8 T cells in ankylosing spondylitis. Germline assignment: CDR1 SGHAT and CDR2 FQDESV (reference sequence). V was pared by 4 bases and J by 1 base, with 14 bases between. This CDR3 region has 16 residues. TCRdb used MiXCR to reprocess the 5' RACE reads, holding one entry per CDR3 protein. The sample records a few hundred thousand distinct CDR3 sequences, about 20% being singletons. This chain joins TRBV11-1 and TRBJ2-1; the D is unclear. This sequence was found in a male donor with ankylosing spondylitis or in good health (not recorded which). The sequencing sample was made of blood, either unsorted or a sorted T cell fraction (not recorded which). The CDR3 reads CASSSVPLKSYNEQFF. The CDR3 region has the DNA TGTGCCAGCAGCTCTGTACCCCTAAAATCCTACAATGAGCAGTTCTTC.